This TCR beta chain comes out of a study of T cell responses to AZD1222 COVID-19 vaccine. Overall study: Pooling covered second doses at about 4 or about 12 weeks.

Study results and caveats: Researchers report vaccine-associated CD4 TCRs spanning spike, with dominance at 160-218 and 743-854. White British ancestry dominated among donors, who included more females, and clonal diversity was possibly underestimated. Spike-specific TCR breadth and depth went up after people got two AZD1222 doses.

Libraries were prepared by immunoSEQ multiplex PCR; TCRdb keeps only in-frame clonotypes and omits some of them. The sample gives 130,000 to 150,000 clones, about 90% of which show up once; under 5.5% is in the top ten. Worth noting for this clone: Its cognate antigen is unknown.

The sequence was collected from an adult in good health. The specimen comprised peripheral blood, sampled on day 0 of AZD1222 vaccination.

The CDR3 DNA follows: TGTGCCACCAGCAGAGCTCGGGAGTCCTACGAGCAGTACTTC. This sequence encodes CATSRARESYEQYF. The J gene is TRBJ2-7, the V gene TRBV15, with D possibly being TRBD2 (6 bases). The CDR3 runs to 14 residues. Per germline, CDR1 LNHNV and CDR2 YYDKDF (reference sequence). The V gene lost 1 base and the J gene lost 1 base, with 8 bases spanning the gap.